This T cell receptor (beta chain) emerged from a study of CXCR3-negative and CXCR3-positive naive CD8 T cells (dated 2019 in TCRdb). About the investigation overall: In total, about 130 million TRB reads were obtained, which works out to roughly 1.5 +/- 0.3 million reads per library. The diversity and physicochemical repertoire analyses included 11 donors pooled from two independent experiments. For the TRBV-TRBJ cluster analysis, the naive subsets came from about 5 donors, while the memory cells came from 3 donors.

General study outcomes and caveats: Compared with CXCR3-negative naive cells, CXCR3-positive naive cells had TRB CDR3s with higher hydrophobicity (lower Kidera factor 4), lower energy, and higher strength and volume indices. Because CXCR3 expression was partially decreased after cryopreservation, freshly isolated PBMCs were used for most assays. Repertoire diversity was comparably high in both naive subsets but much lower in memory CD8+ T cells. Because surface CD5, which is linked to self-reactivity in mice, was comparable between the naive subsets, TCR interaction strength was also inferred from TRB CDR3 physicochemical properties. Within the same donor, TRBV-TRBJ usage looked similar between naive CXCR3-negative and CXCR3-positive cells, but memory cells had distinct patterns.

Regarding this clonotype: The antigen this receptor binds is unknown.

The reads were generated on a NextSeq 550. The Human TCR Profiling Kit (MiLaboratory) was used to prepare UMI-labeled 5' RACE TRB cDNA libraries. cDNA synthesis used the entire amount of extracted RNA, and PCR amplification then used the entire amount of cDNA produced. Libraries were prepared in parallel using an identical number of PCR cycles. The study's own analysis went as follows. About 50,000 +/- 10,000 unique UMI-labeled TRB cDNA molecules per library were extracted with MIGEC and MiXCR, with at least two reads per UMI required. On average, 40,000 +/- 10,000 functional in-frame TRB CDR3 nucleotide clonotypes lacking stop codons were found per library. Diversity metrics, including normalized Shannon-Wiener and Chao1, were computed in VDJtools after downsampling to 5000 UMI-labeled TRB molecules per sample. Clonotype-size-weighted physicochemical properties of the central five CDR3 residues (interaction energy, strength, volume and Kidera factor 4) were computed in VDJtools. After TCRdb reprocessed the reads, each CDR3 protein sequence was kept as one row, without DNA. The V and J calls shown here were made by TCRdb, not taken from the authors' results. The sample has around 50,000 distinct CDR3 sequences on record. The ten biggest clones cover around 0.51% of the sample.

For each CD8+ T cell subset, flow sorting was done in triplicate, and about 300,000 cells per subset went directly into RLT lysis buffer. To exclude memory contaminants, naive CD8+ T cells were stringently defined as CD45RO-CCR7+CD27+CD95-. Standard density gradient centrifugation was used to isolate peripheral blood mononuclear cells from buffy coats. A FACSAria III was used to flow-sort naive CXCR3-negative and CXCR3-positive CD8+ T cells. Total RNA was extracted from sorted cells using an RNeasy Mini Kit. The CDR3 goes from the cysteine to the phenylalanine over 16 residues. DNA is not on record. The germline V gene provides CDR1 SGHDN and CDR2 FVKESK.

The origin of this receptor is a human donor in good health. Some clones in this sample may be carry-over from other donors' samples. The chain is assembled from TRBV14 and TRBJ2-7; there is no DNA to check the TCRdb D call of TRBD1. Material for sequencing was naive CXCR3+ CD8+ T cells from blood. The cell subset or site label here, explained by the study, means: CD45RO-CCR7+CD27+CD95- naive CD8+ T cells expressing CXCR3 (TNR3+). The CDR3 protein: CASSQLGTESSYEQHF.